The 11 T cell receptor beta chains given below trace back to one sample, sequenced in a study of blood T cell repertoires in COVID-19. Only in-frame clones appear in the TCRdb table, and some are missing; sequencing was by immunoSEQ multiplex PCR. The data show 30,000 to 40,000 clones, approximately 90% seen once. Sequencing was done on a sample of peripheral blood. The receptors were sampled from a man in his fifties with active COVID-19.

CDR3 DNA: TGTGCCAGCAGTAGAAAAACAGATAGCAATCAGCCCCAGCATTTT. Protein sequence: CASSRKTDSNQPQHF. The V gene is TRBV6-2 or TRBV6-3, the J gene TRBJ1-5; D not certain. V lost 5 bases, J lost 0 bases, and 11 bases lay in between. CDR1 is MNHEY, CDR2 SVGEGT, per germline. CDR3 length equals 15 residues.

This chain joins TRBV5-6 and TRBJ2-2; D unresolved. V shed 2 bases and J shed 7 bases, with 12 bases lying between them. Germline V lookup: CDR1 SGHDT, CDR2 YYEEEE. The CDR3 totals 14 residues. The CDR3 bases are TGTGCCAGCAGCTTAGCCCCAAGAAACGGGGAGCTGTTTTTT. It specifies CASSLAPRNGELFF.

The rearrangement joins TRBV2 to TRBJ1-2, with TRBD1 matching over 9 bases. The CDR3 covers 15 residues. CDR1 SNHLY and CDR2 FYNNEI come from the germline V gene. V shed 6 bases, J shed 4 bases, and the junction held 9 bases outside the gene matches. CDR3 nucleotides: TGTGCCAGCAGACAGGGACAGGGAGGGGGCTATGGCTACACCTTC. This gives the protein CASRQGQGGGYGYTF.

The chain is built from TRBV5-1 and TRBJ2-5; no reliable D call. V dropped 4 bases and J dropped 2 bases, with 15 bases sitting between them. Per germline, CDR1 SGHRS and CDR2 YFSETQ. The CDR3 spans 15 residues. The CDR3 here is CASSLFGSQQETQYF. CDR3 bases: TGCGCCAGCAGCCTATTCGGGTCTCAGCAAGAGACCCAGTACTTC.

CDR3 sequence reads: CSVGGVNYGYTF. CDR3 DNA: TGCAGCGTTGGCGGAGTTAACTATGGCTACACCTTC. The V and J genes are TRBV29-1 and TRBJ1-2; D is ambiguous. CDR3 length: 12 residues. V lost 4 bases and J 1 base, leaving 7 bases between the germline ends. CDR1 is SQVTM and CDR2 is ANQGSEA in the germline V gene.

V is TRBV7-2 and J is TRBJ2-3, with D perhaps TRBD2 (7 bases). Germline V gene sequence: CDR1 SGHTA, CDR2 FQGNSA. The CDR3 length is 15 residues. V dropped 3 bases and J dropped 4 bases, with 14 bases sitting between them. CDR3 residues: CASSFRGASPDTQYF. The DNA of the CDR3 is TGTGCCAGCAGCTTTCGGGGGGCGTCCCCAGATACGCAGTATTTT.

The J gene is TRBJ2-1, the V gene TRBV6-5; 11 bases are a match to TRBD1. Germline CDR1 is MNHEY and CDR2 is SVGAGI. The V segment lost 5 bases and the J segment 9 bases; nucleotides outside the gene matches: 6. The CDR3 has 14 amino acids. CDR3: CASSRSGQGGEQFF. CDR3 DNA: TGTGCCAGCAGTCGCTCGGGACAGGGGGGTGAGCAGTTCTTC.

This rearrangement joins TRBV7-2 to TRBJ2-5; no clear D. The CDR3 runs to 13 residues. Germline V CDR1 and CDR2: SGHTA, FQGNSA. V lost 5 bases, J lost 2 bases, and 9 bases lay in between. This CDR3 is CASSRDLQETQYF. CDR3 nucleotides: TGTGCCAGCAGCCGAGATTTGCAAGAGACCCAGTACTTC. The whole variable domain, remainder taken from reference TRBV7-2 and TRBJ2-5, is GAGVSQSPSNKVTEKGKDVELRCDPISGHTALYWYRQSLGQGLEFLIYFQGNSAPDKSGLPSDRFSAERTGGSVSTLTIQRTQQEDSAVYLCASSRDLQETQYFGPGTRLLVL.

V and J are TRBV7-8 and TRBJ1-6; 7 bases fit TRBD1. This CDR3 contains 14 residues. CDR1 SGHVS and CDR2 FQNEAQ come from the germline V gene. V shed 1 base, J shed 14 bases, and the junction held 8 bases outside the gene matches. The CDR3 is CASSLGGQSFTLHF. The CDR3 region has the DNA TGTGCCAGCAGCTTAGGGGGACAGAGCTTTACCCTCCACTTT.

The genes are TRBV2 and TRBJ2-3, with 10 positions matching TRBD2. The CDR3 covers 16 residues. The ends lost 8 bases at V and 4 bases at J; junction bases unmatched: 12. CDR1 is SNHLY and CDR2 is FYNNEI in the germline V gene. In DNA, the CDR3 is TGTGCCAGCGGAGAAGGGGCTAGCGGGGGATCAGATACGCAGTATTTT. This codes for CASGEGASGGSDTQYF. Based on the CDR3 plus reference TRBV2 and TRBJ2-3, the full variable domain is EPEVTQTPSHQVTQMGQEVILRCVPISNHLYFYWYRQILGQKVEFLVSFYNNEISEKSEIFDDQFSVERPDGSNFTLKIRSTKLEDSAMYFCASGEGASGGSDTQYFGPGTRLTVL.

The CDR3 bases are TGTGCCAGCAGCTTTAACAGGGGGGTCACTGAAGCTTTCTTT. Residues: CASSFNRGVTEAFF. This chain joins TRBV7-6 and TRBJ1-1; 8 bases are shared with TRBD1. Per germline, CDR1 SGHVS and CDR2 FNYEAQ. The CDR3 is made up of 14 amino acids. The V gene end was trimmed by 3 bases and the J gene end by 4 bases; junction bases not matched to a gene: 4.